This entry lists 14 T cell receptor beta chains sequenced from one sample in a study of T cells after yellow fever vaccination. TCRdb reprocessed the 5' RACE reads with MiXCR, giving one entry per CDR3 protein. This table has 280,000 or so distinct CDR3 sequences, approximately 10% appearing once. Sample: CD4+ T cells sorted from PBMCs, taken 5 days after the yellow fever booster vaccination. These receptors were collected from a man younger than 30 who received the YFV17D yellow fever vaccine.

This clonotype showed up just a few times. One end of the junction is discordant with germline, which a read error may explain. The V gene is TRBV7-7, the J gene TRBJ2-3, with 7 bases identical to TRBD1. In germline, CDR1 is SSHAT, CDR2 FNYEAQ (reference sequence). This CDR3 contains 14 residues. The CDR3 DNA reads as TGTGCTAGCAGCCCGACAGGGACGGGAGATACGCAGTATTTT. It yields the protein CASSPTGTGDTQYF.

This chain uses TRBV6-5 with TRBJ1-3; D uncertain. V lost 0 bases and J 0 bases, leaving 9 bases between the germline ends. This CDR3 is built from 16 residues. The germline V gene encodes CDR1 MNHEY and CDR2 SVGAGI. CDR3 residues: CASSYSMKNSGNTIYF. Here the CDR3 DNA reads TGTGCCAGCAGTTACTCGATGAAGAACTCTGGAAACACCATATATTTT.

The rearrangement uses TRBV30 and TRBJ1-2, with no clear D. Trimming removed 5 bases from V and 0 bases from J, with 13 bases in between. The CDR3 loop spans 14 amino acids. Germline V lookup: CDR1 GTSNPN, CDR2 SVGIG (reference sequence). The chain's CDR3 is CAWGPGRANYGYTF. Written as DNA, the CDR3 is TGTGCCTGGGGGCCCGGAAGGGCTAACTATGGCTACACCTTC.

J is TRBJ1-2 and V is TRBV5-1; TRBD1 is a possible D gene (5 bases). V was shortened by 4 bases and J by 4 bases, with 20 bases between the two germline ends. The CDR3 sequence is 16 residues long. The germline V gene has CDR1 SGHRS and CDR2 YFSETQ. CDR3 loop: CASSALVGEFTYGYTF. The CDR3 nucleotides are TGCGCCAGCAGCGCATTAGTGGGGGAATTTACCTATGGCTACACCTTC.

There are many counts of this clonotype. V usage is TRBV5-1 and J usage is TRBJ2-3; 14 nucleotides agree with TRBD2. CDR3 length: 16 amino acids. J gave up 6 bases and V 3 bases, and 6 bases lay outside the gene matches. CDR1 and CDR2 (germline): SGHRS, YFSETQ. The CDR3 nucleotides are TGCGCCAGCAGCTCCGGGACTAGCGGGGGCGGTGATACGCAGTATTTT. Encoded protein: CASSSGTSGGGDTQYF.

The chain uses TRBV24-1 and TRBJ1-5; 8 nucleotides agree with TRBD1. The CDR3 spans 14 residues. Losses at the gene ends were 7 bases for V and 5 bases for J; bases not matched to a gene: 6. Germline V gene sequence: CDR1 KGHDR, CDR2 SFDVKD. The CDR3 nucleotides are TGTGCCACCAGCCCGGGACAGGTTCATCAGCCCCAGCATTTT. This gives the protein CATSPGQVHQPQHF.

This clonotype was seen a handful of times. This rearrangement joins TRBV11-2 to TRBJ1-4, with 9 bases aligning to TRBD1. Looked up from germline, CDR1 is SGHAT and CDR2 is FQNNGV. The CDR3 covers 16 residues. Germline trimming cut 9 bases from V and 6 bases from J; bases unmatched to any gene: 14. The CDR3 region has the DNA TGTGCCAGTGCGGGGTGGACACACAGGGGGCATGAAAAACTGTTTTTT. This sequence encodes CASAGWTHRGHEKLFF.

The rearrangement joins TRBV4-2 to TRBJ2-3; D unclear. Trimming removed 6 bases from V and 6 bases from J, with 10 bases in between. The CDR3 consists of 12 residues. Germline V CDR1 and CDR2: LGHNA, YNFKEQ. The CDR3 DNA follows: TGTGCCAGCAGAGGGCCGTCGGATACGCAGTATTTT. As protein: CASRGPSDTQYF.

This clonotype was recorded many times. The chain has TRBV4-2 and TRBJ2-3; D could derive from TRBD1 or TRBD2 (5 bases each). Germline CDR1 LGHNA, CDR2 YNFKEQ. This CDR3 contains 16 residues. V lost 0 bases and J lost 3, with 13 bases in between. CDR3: CASSQERAGSTDTQYF. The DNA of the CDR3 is TGTGCCAGCAGCCAAGAGAGGGCAGGGTCTACAGATACGCAGTATTTT.

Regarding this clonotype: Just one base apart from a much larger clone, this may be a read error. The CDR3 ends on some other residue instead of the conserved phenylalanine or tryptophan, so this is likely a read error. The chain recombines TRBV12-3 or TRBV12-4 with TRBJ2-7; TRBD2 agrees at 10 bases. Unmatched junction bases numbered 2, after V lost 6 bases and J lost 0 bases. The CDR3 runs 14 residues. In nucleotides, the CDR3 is TGTGCCAGCAGGCTAGCGGGGGACTCCTACGAGCAGTACTTA. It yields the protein CASRLAGDSYEQYL.

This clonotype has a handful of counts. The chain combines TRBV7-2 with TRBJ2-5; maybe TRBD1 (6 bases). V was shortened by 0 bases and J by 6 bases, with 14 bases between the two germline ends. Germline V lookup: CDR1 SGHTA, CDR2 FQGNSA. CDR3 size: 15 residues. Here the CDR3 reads CASSLAQGTGQTQYF. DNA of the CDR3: TGTGCCAGCAGCTTAGCGCAGGGGACCGGGCAGACCCAGTACTTC.

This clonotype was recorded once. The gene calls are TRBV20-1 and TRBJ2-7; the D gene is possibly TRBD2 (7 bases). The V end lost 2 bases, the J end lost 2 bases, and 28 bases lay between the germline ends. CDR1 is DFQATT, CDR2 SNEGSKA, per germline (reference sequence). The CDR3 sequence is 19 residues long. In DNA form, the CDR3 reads TGCAGTGCTAGATCCTTCTCGCGCTTAGGGGGGGCTCGAACCTACGAGCAGTACTTC. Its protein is CSARSFSRLGGARTYEQYF.

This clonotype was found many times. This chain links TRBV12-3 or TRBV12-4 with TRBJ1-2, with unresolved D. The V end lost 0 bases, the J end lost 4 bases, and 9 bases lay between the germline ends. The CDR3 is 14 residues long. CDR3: CASSLAQYPYGYTF. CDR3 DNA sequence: TGTGCCAGCAGTTTAGCGCAATACCCCTATGGCTACACCTTC.

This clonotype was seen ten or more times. CDR3 amino acids: CASRPTGGRGNEQFF. The CDR3 bases are TGCGCCAGCAGACCCACGGGGGGCCGCGGGAATGAGCAGTTCTTC. The chain recombines TRBV4-1 with TRBJ2-1; possible D gene TRBD2, 7 bases. CDR1 is MGHRA and CDR2 is YSYEKL in the germline V gene. This CDR3 region has 15 residues. Trimming shortened V by 6 bases and J by 7 bases, and 19 bases separated the two germline ends.